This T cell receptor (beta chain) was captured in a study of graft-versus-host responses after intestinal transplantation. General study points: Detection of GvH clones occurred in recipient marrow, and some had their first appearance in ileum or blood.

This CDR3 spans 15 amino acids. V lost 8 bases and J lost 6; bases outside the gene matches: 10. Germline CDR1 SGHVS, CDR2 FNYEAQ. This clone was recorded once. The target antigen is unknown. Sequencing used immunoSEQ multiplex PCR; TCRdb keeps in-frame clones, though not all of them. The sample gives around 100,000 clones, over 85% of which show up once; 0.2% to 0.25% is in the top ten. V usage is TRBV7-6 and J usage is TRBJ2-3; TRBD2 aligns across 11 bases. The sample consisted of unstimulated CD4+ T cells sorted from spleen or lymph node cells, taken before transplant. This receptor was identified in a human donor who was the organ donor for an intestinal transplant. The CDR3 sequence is CASSIAGGPGDTQYF. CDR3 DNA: TGTGCCAGCTCCATAGCGGGAGGGCCAGGGGATACGCAGTATTTT.